This record looks at one T cell receptor beta chain sequence and its context. With a far larger clone one base away, a read error is the likely cause. The CDR3 ends on some other residue instead of the conserved phenylalanine or tryptophan, so this is likely a read error. The source of the sample is a study of liver allograft versus peripheral blood T cells. Looking at the study overall: Within transplanted livers, the T cell receptor repertoires were examined and compared against the repertoires present in the peripheral blood of liver transplant recipients.

Via MiXCR, TCRdb re-called the reads, giving one row per CDR3 protein. In the table there are about 2,300 distinct CDR3 sequences, 15% to 20% of which are singletons. The length of the CDR3 is 16 residues. J gave up 4 bases and V 5 bases, and 10 bases lay outside the gene matches. Germline CDR1 reads MNHEY; CDR2 reads SVGAGI. The TCR sequence derives from a human patient who had a liver transplant. Some of these T cells may belong to the graft donor. The chain uses TRBV6-5 and TRBJ1-1; TRBD1 matches at 10 bases. CDR3 bases: TGTGCCAGCAGTGATAGAGACAGGGGGCCGATCACTGAAGCTTTCATT. Amino acids: CASSDRDRGPITEAFI.